This TCR beta chain was recovered during a study of cytomegalovirus exposure and HLA in healthy donors. Study outcomes and limitations: The classifier reportedly diagnosed cytomegalovirus status with high specificity and sensitivity.

The primer mix had 60 Vbeta and 13 Jbeta primers. Clones were read by immunoSEQ multiplex PCR, and TCRdb kept only the in-frame ones, dropping some. Of 150,000 to 250,000 clones in the sample, 79% were seen once. Germline V CDR1 and CDR2: MNHNY, SVGAGI (reference sequence). The J segment lost 5 bases and the V segment lost 7 bases, leaving 9 bases of the junction unmatched. This CDR3 is 14 amino acids long. This clone was detected a few times. Its specificity is not known. The chain combines TRBV6-6 with TRBJ1-1; 8 nucleotides line up with TRBD1. The clonotype originates from a girl aged 10 to 17 in good health and CMV-seropositive. The sample comprised PBMCs. For the CDR3, the DNA is TGTGCCAGCAACAACAGGGGGGGAGAAACTGAAGCTTTCTTT. It translates to CASNNRGGETEAFF.